The clone carrying this TCR beta chain was seen only a few times. Its antigen is not identified. The sample is drawn from a study of vaccination and CD4 T cells after COVID-19. Whole-study context: Collection of post-vaccine samples followed dose two by a median around 72 days, spanning a range of 14 to 241. SARS-CoV-2, HCoV-NL63, HCoV-OC43 and HCoV-229E supplied the overlapping spike peptides used to stimulate cells.

Germline CDR1 DFQATT, CDR2 SNEGSKA (reference sequence). The CDR3 is 15 amino acids. J was trimmed by 3 bases and V by 8 bases; bases with no gene match: 13. Sequencing of the DNA from cultured CD4+ T cells was carried out with the Oncomine TCR Beta short-read assay. Extraction of genomic DNA was performed on cultured CD4+ T cells. TCRdb reprocessed the PCR reads with MiXCR, giving one entry per CDR3 protein. The sample carries under 13,000 distinct CDR3 sequences, 25% recorded once. As for treatment: roughly ten-day PBMC culture with coronavirus spike peptide pools or control peptides (ViraFEST assay). Positive SARS-CoV-2 PCR tests in convalescent patients dated from March to December 2020, pre-Alpha, Beta and Delta.

V gene TRBV20-1 combines with J gene TRBJ1-1; TRBD1 matches 9 bases. Source: CD4+ T cells from blood, cultured in vitro, taken after SARS-CoV-2 vaccination. The sequence derives from a human donor who had recovered from COVID-19. The CDR3 sequence is CSPTGQGFRDTEAFF. The CDR3 region has the DNA TGCAGTCCGACGGGACAGGGCTTTCGTGACACTGAAGCTTTCTTT.